This T cell receptor beta chain came from a study of immune cell composition in non-small cell lung cancer (dated by TCRdb to between 2016 and 2019). Describing the broader study: To assign histologic subtype, which was mostly lung adenocarcinoma or squamous cell carcinoma, H&E was combined with p63, CK5, Napsin A and TTF-1 immunohistochemistry. A few tumour specimens with TCR-beta data were of rare histological subtypes and were excluded from the subtype comparisons. TCR-beta sequencing (Adaptive Biotechnologies) was performed on about 35 paired NSCLC tumour and non-adjacent lung specimens plus 26 tumour-only specimens. In supplementary cohort #1, which comprised some eleven lung adenocarcinoma cases, paired tumour/lung TCR-beta sequencing was performed and TIL populations were generated so that tumour reactivity could be assessed. Findings and caveats that apply to the study as a whole: No significant correlation was found between tumour TCR-beta clonality and smoking pack-years. Top 10 clone scores and productive clonality were significantly higher in lung squamous cell carcinoma than in lung adenocarcinoma tumours. Tumour-associated clones >0.5% were found in nearly half of NSCLC cases, namely in about 30% of adenocarcinomas versus 60% to 85% of squamous carcinomas. Across ten or so adenocarcinoma cases, the maximal tumour-associated clone frequency showed a strong correlation with TIL tumour reactivity, but overall clonality showed no such correlation. The reactivity cohort was only approximately eleven cases, and tumour-reactive clones were not shown to share sequences with the dominant in vivo tumour-associated clones.

TCR-beta CDR3 regions were amplified from genomic DNA by a two-step multiplex PCR, with the second step adding Illumina-compatible adaptors. As a commercial immunoSEQ service, TCR-beta immunosequencing was carried out on an Illumina platform. Per the original workflow: Repertoires were described by productive clonality and by Top 10 Clones, which is the percentage of T-cell templates coming from the ten most frequent sequences. Values of productive clonality ranged from 0 to 1, with a monoclonal population indicated by a value of 1. Tumour-associated clones were defined as sequences comprising at least 0.1% of tumour T-cell templates but absent from matched non-adjacent lung, identified via log10 scatter plots. Two-group comparisons used Student's t-tests, stages used ANOVA, and relationships used linear regression, analysed in GraphPad Prism7 and R. Entries here come from immuneACCESS through TCRdb and include only in-frame sequences with V and J called. Some clones fail to appear in such tables; in the studies checked, an unresolved V gene covers under half of the shortfall, and the cause of the remainder is unknown. The V and J calls and clone size are taken from that table; D and trimming were inferred from the DNA. Recorded for this sample are some 14,000 clones; roughly 80% of them occurred a single time. The ten largest clones represent more than 9.5% of the sample.

Comment on this clone: Its cognate antigen has yet to be identified. No much larger clone is present one base from it, and per-base qualities are unavailable.

Genomic DNA was extracted with the QIAamp DNA kit from frozen aliquots of unsorted single-cell suspensions. Tumour samples were surgically resected non-small cell lung cancer tissue. Tissues were received within 2 hours of resection and were immediately processed into single-cell suspensions. Tissue was broken up mechanically, digested enzymatically with DNase I, collagenase I and hyaluronidase for around 31 minutes at 37 degrees C, and then filtered and RBC-lysed. Trimming removed 7 bases from V and 0 bases from J, leaving 16 bases between the germline ends. The germline V gene provides CDR1 MDHEN and CDR2 SYDVKM. The cysteine opens and the phenylalanine closes a CDR3 of 16 amino acids. The read is trimmed to its CDR3 DNA, 48 bases read in frame from base 1.

The clonotype comes from a human donor with non-small cell lung cancer. The sequencing input was lung tumor tissue. Recombination connected TRBV28 to TRBJ2-1; the D gene assignment is ambiguous. The DNA sequence is TGTGCCAGCACCCCTTGGGCGGCCAGCTCCTACAATGAGCAGTTCTTC. This codes for CASTPWAASSYNEQFF.